The 30 T cell receptor beta chains in this list originate from one sample, sequenced in a study of cytomegalovirus exposure and HLA in healthy donors. The PCR employed 60 Vbeta primers together with 13 Jbeta primers. This table comes from immunoSEQ multiplex PCR, and its TCRdb copy is limited to in-frame clones, with some not included. The repertoire holds over 100,000 clones, with approximately 87% as singletons. Sequencing was done on a sample of PBMCs. The receptors here all came from a man aged 35-49 years in good health and CMV-seronegative.

This chain links TRBV7-2 with TRBJ2-7; D unclear. This CDR3 comprises 12 residues. V lost 5 bases and J lost 2, with 7 bases in between. Germline V gives CDR1 SGHTA, CDR2 FQGNSA. The CDR3 here is CASSIQTYEQYF. CDR3 DNA sequence: TGTGCCAGCAGCATCCAAACCTACGAGCAGTACTTC.

CDR3 nucleotide sequence: TGTGCCAGCAGCTGGGACAATAACTCCGGCTACACCTTC. This translates into CASSWDNNSGYTF. The chain is built from TRBV7-2 and TRBJ1-2; a weak D match, TRBD1 (6 bases). The V gene's germline CDR1 is SGHTA and CDR2 FQGNSA. The CDR3 spans 13 residues. The ends were cut back, 4 bases at V and 8 bases at J, with 14 bases in the middle.

The chain uses TRBV4-3 and TRBJ2-7; D unclear. The CDR3 is 14 residues long. CDR1 is LGHNA, CDR2 YSLEER, per germline. The germline V and J ends were trimmed by 1 base and 3 bases, with 10 bases remaining between them. In DNA form, the CDR3 reads TGCGCCAGCAGCCAAGGGAGATTGGACTACGAGCAGTACTTC. Protein: CASSQGRLDYEQYF.

The chain employs TRBV28 and TRBJ2-5, with TRBD2 matching over 7 bases. The CDR3 spans 15 residues. The germline V gene encodes CDR1 MDHEN and CDR2 SYDVKM. V dropped 5 bases and J dropped 3; count of bases not matched to a gene: 9. The CDR3 region has the DNA TGTGCCAGCAGTCCCCAGGTGGGGAGGGAAGAGACCCAGTACTTC. It is translated as CASSPQVGREETQYF.

The chain carries TRBV11-1 and TRBJ2-7; tentative D call: TRBD2 (6 bases). Per germline, CDR1 SGHAT and CDR2 FQDESV (reference sequence). The CDR3 length is 14 residues. Trimming shortened V by 0 bases and J by 6 bases, and 12 bases separated the two germline ends. The DNA for the CDR3 is TGTGCCAGCAGCTTAGCTAGCGGCTCTTTCGAGCAGTACTTC. Its translation is CASSLASGSFEQYF.

This clone has a handful of counts. This sequence joins TRBV19 and TRBJ1-1; D is unresolved. The length of the CDR3 is 16 residues. V was pared by 3 bases and J by 0 bases, with 14 bases between. CDR1 is LNHDA and CDR2 is SQIVND in the germline V gene (reference sequence). CDR3 bases: TGTGCCAGTAGTATCAATAGGGCGGGAATGAACACTGAAGCTTTCTTT. The encoded protein is CASSINRAGMNTEAFF.

The chain combines TRBV7-2 with TRBJ1-4; 7 nucleotides line up with TRBD1. This CDR3 has 14 residues. V was pared by 4 bases and J by 8 bases, with 7 bases of the junction left unmatched. Germline CDR1 SGHTA, CDR2 FQGNSA. CDR3 DNA sequence: TGTGCCAGCAGCTCCTCGGCAGGGGGAGAAAAACTGTTTTTT. Translation gives CASSSSAGGEKLFF.

This rearrangement joins TRBV7-2 to TRBJ2-5; a weak D match, TRBD1 (6 bases). The CDR3 runs to 14 residues. Germline V lookup: CDR1 SGHTA, CDR2 FQGNSA. V was shortened by 6 bases and J by 5 bases, with 16 bases between the two germline ends. The CDR3 nucleotides read TGTGCCAGCAGTTCGAAGAGGGGGTTCGAGACCCAGTACTTC. Translated: CASSSKRGFETQYF.

The J gene is TRBJ2-7, the V gene TRBV6-5; D possibly corresponds to TRBD1 (5 bases). V lost 10 bases and J 6 bases, leaving 19 bases between the germline ends. Germline V lookup: CDR1 MNHEY, CDR2 SVGAGI. The CDR3 length is 13 residues. This CDR3 reads CATHQGSHGEQYF. The CDR3 DNA reads TGTGCCACACACCAGGGCTCCCACGGCGAGCAGTACTTC.

This chain joins TRBV19 and TRBJ2-7; the D gene is possibly TRBD1 (6 bases). V was pared by 10 bases and J by 3 bases, with 10 bases between. Germline assignment: CDR1 LNHDA and CDR2 SQIVND (reference sequence). CDR3 length: 11 residues. In DNA form, the CDR3 reads TGTGCCACCCGACAGGACTACGAGCAGTACTTC. This codes for CATRQDYEQYF. Filled out from reference TRBV19 and TRBJ2-7, the complete variable domain reads DGGITQSPKYLFRKEGQNVTLSCEQNLNHDAMYWYRQDPGQGLRLIYYSQIVNDFQKGDIAEGYSVSREKKESFPLTVTSAQKNPTAFYLCATRQDYEQYFGPGTRLTVT.

The chain has TRBV5-4 and TRBJ2-3; 13 bases agree with TRBD2. CDR1 and CDR2 (germline): SGHNT, YYREEE (reference sequence). V lost 4 bases, J lost 6 bases, and 5 bases stayed unmatched. This CDR3 contains 15 residues. Here the CDR3 reads CASSPGLAGMDTQYF. The CDR3 coding sequence is TGTGCCAGCAGCCCGGGACTAGCGGGAATGGATACGCAGTATTTT.

The chain joins TRBV9 to TRBJ2-5; no clear D gene. The V gene's germline CDR1 is SGDLS and CDR2 YYNGEE. V was clipped by 0 bases and J by 1 base, with 4 bases between them. The CDR3 loop spans 13 amino acids. CDR3: CASSVASQETQYF. CDR3 DNA sequence: TGTGCCAGCAGCGTAGCCAGCCAAGAGACCCAGTACTTC.

The chain combines TRBV5-6 with TRBJ1-3; D gene unclear. Trimming shortened V by 0 bases and J by 0 bases, and 13 bases separated the two germline ends. Germline V gene sequence: CDR1 SGHDT, CDR2 YYEEEE. CDR3 length equals 17 residues. CDR3 protein: CASSLGNRLNSGNTIYF. CDR3 nucleotide sequence: TGTGCCAGCAGCTTGGGAAATAGACTCAACTCTGGAAACACCATATATTTT.

The gene calls are TRBV27 and TRBJ2-7; 8 nucleotides line up with TRBD1. The CDR3 extends over 13 amino acids. The germline CDR1 and CDR2 sequences are MNHEY and SMNVEV (reference sequence). J lost 3 bases, V lost 5 bases, and 3 bases had no gene match. Here the CDR3 reads CASSPTGGYEQYF. The CDR3 DNA reads as TGTGCCAGCAGTCCTACAGGGGGCTACGAGCAGTACTTC.

Concerning this clone: One end of the junction fails to match germline, which may point to a read error. The chain couples TRBV25-1 to TRBJ2-1; D gene uncertain. CDR3 length: 13 residues. Germline V gene sequence: CDR1 MGHDK, CDR2 SYGVNS. The chain's CDR3 is CAGSELVVDEQFF. For the CDR3, the DNA is TGTGCCGGCAGTGAGTTAGTAGTCGATGAGCAGTTCTTC.

The V and J genes are TRBV5-1 and TRBJ1-1; D is unresolved. The CDR3 sequence is 14 residues long. Germline assignment: CDR1 SGHRS and CDR2 YFSETQ. V shed 1 base and J shed 0 bases, with 7 bases lying between them. CDR3 region: CASSLSSVNTEAFF. CDR3 in DNA: TGCGCCAGCAGCTTGTCCTCAGTGAACACTGAAGCTTTCTTT. The full variable domain, its missing parts supplied by reference TRBV5-1 and TRBJ1-1, is KAGVTQTPRYLIKTRGQQVTLSCSPISGHRSVSWYQQTPGQGLQFLFEYFSETQRNKGNFPGRFSGRQFSNSRSEMNVSTLELGDSALYLCASSLSSVNTEAFFGQGTRLTVV.

The J gene is TRBJ2-1, the V gene TRBV5-1; 11 bases are shared with TRBD1. CDR1 is SGHRS and CDR2 is YFSETQ in the germline V gene. The J segment lost 7 bases and the V segment lost 0 bases, leaving 3 bases of the junction unmatched. This CDR3 comprises 15 residues. The CDR3 DNA reads as TGCGCCAGCAGCTTGGGATGGGACAGGGGGAATGAGCAGTTCTTC. As protein: CASSLGWDRGNEQFF.

This clone showed up just a few times. The gene calls are TRBV13 and TRBJ1-1; D is uncertain. Deletions cut 3 bases from V and 1 base from J, with 12 bases between. Per the germline V gene, CDR1 is PRHDT and CDR2 is FYEKMQ (reference sequence). The CDR3 extends over 15 amino acids. The CDR3 loop is CASSFGEIRNTEAFF. The CDR3 coding sequence is TGTGCCAGCAGCTTTGGGGAGATACGGAACACTGAAGCTTTCTTT. The variable domain in full, completed from reference TRBV13 and TRBJ1-1, reads AAGVIQSPRHLIKEKRETATLKCYPIPRHDTVYWYQQGPGQDPQFLISFYEKMQSDKGSIPDRFSAQQFSDYHSELNMSSLELGDSALYFCASSFGEIRNTEAFFGQGTRLTVV.

The chain is built from TRBV4-3 and TRBJ2-7; D is perhaps TRBD1 (6 bases). This CDR3 contains 14 residues. Per the germline V gene, CDR1 is LGHNA and CDR2 is YSLEER. V was clipped by 5 bases and J by 3 bases, with 14 bases between them. This CDR3 is CASSLSQGNYEQYF. The DNA of the CDR3 is TGCGCCAGCAGCTTAAGTCAGGGGAACTACGAGCAGTACTTC.

The chain is built from TRBV6-1 and TRBJ1-1; D remains unclear. V lost 2 bases, J lost 7 bases, and 14 bases lay in between. From germline, CDR1 is MNHNS and CDR2 SASEGT. The CDR3 runs 14 residues. The CDR3 loop is CASSERRLQDEAFF. In nucleotides, the CDR3 is TGTGCCAGCAGTGAACGGAGGCTTCAGGATGAAGCTTTCTTT.

This rearrangement joins TRBV6-5 to TRBJ2-5; 9 nucleotides match TRBD1. The J call is in doubt because the DNA end fits TRBJ2-7 better. This CDR3 is built from 14 residues. Germline V gives CDR1 MNHEY, CDR2 SVGAGI. The CDR3 DNA sequence: TGTGCCAGCCGATGGGACAGGGCACCCTACGAGCAGTACTTC. Protein product: CASRWDRAPYEQYF.

The V call is TRBV29-1, the J call TRBJ2-3, with 14 bases identical to TRBD2. The CDR3 is 16 residues long. Germline values: CDR1 SQVTM, CDR2 ANQGSEA. Trimming took 4 bases from V and 1 from J; bases not matched to a gene: 4. The CDR3: CSVGGTSGGRTDTQYF. CDR3 bases: TGCAGCGTTGGCGGGACTAGCGGGGGCCGCACAGATACGCAGTATTTT.

This clone was counted between two and nine times. The chain is built from TRBV5-1 and TRBJ1-1; 10 nucleotides match TRBD1. The CDR3 length is 17 residues. V trimming: 6 bases; J trimming: 1 base; junction bases outside the gene matches: 12. The V gene's germline CDR1 is SGHRS and CDR2 YFSETQ. The CDR3, as DNA: TGCGCCAGCAAAGGCGGACAGGGGGAGGGTCAGAACACTGAAGCTTTCTTT. Protein: CASKGGQGEGQNTEAFF.

V gene TRBV12-5 combines with J gene TRBJ2-7, with TRBD2 matching over 7 bases. The CDR3 totals 12 residues. Germline V gene sequence: CDR1 LGHNT, CDR2 FRNRAP. The V and J ends lost 8 bases and 7 bases, in that order; junction bases with no gene match: 8. In DNA, the CDR3 is TGTGCTAGTTCGGCGGGGGTTGAGGAGCAGTACTTC. It translates to CASSAGVEEQYF.

This chain connects TRBV2 to TRBJ2-2, with 10 positions matching TRBD2. Germline V gene sequence: CDR1 SNHLY, CDR2 FYNNEI. V trimming: 7 bases; J trimming: 5 bases; junction bases outside the gene matches: 10. This CDR3 comprises 16 residues. The CDR3 DNA reads as TGTGCCAGCACAACTTTGAGCGGGAGGGGGACCGGGGAGCTGTTTTTT. This encodes CASTTLSGRGTGELFF.

This clone has a single count. This chain connects TRBV6-1 to TRBJ2-1, with 13 bases matching TRBD2. The CDR3 length is 13 residues. With 7 bases clipped from V and 9 bases from J, the junction kept 3 bases outside the gene matches. Germline CDR1 is MNHNS and CDR2 is SASEGT. CDR3 loop: CASTTSGRGEQFF. For the CDR3, the DNA is TGTGCCAGCACTACTAGCGGGAGGGGTGAGCAGTTCTTC.

The chain uses TRBV18 and TRBJ2-7, with D tentatively TRBD2 (6 bases). Germline assignment: CDR1 KGHSH and CDR2 LQKENI. V was pared by 5 bases and J by 1 base, with 12 bases between. CDR3 size: 14 residues. CDR3 residues: CASSVGGSSYEQYF. CDR3 bases: TGTGCCAGCTCAGTGGGAGGAAGTTCCTACGAGCAGTACTTC. Using reference TRBV18 and TRBJ2-7 for the parts outside the CDR3, the full variable domain is NAGVMQNPRHLVRRRGQEARLRCSPMKGHSHVYWYRQLPEEGLKFMVYLQKENIIDESGMPKERFSAEFPKEGPSILRIQQVVRGDSAAYFCASSVGGSSYEQYFGPGTRLTVT.

V and J are TRBV25-1 and TRBJ1-4, with D perhaps matching TRBD1 (5 bases). The length of the CDR3 is 17 residues. The V end lost 1 base, the J end lost 5 bases, and 17 bases lay between the germline ends. The germline V gene has CDR1 MGHDK and CDR2 SYGVNS. The CDR3 loop is CASSEWGRGMGNEKLFF. In nucleotides, the CDR3 is TGTGCCAGCAGTGAATGGGGCCGGGGGATGGGGAATGAAAAACTGTTTTTT.

This chain joins TRBV11-3 and TRBJ1-4; D is perhaps TRBD1 (5 bases). Germline CDR1 reads SGHNT; CDR2 reads YENEEA. V lost 5 bases and J 0 bases, leaving 25 bases between the germline ends. The CDR3 consists of 20 residues. In DNA form, the CDR3 reads TGTGCCAGCAGCCCTGGGACCGGACGGGAGGGGATTGCAACTAATGAAAAACTGTTTTTT. Protein: CASSPGTGREGIATNEKLFF. Filled out from reference TRBV11-3 and TRBJ1-4, the complete variable domain reads EAGVVQSPRYKIIEKKQPVAFWCNPISGHNTLYWYLQNLGQGPELLIRYENEEAVDDSQLPKDRFSAERLKGVDSTLKIQPAELGDSAVYLCASSPGTGREGIATNEKLFFGSGTQLSVL.

The rearrangement links TRBV7-3 to TRBJ2-3; D perhaps matches TRBD2 (6 bases). The CDR3 extends over 16 amino acids. Germline CDR1 is SGHTA and CDR2 is FQGTGA. Trimming removed 0 bases from V and 6 bases from J, with 16 bases in between. CDR3 bases: TGTGCCAGCAGCTTAACGTCCTCGCGGGGAACGGATACGCAGTATTTT. Protein sequence: CASSLTSSRGTDTQYF.